This passage covers 4 T cell receptor beta chains from one sample sequenced in a study of T-cell reconstitution after alpha-beta-depleted transplantation in children (dated by TCRdb to the mid-2010s). The treatment or condition label, read with the paper, signifies: allogeneic hematopoietic cell transplantation with graft depleted of TCRalphabeta T cells and CD19 B cells. The receptor library was made with PCR. TCRdb shows the sequencer as Illumina HiSeq 2500. TCR libraries were prepared with molecular barcoding, using unique molecular identifiers to normalize TCRbeta repertoire quantification. TCRdb took the public reads, trimmed them with fastp at Q25, ran MiXCR for clone calling and kept in-frame beta chains. Identical CDR3 proteins give one entry, which carries the most common genes and DNA. Counted in this sample were about 980,000 distinct CDR3 sequences; roughly 29% of them appeared once. Over 25% of the sample is taken by the ten largest.

Sequencing used PBMCs, mostly from graft donor cells, obtained 360 days after TCRalphabeta/CD19-depleted stem cell transplant. Source of these receptors: a boy less than two years old who had a stem cell transplant for SCID, so the T cells may come from the graft donor.

The chain links TRBV7-9 to TRBJ2-1; 10 bases match TRBD1. Trimming at V came to 5 bases and at J to 7 bases, leaving 8 bases not matched to a gene. Germline V gene lookup returns CDR1 SEHNR and CDR2 FQNEAQ (reference sequence). The CDR3 runs 15 residues. This chain's CDR3 is CASSAGTGVMNEQFF. CDR3 nucleotide sequence: TGTGCCAGCAGCGCCGGGACAGGGGTCATGAATGAGCAGTTCTTC.

The sample holds a few counts of this clonotype. V and J are TRBV11-2 and TRBJ2-1; 13 nucleotides match TRBD2. Germline loops: CDR1 SGHAT, CDR2 FQNNGV. The CDR3 is 18 amino acids. Unmatched junction bases numbered 8, after V lost 6 bases and J lost 0 bases. CDR3 residues: CASSPRTSGGVSYNEQFF. In DNA form, the CDR3 reads TGTGCCAGCAGTCCACGGACTAGCGGGGGCGTCTCCTACAATGAGCAGTTCTTC.

This clonotype was counted a few times. The chain has TRBV5-1 and TRBJ2-1, with 7 bases identical to TRBD2. Germline V gene sequence: CDR1 SGHRS, CDR2 YFSETQ. The CDR3 has 15 residues. J lost 2 bases, V lost 1 base, and 3 bases had no gene match. The CDR3 is CASSLTAGAYNEQFF. CDR3 DNA sequence: TGCGCCAGCAGCTTGACGGCGGGGGCCTACAATGAGCAGTTCTTC.

The V call is TRBV20-1, the J call TRBJ2-7; 13 bases match TRBD2. Trimming took 3 bases from V and 4 from J; bases not matched to a gene: 9. This CDR3 has 16 residues. Germline V CDR1 and CDR2: DFQATT, SNEGSKA (reference sequence). The CDR3 spells CSASLTSGGRGYEQYF. The CDR3 coding sequence is TGCAGTGCTAGCCTGACTAGCGGGGGGAGGGGTTACGAGCAGTACTTC.